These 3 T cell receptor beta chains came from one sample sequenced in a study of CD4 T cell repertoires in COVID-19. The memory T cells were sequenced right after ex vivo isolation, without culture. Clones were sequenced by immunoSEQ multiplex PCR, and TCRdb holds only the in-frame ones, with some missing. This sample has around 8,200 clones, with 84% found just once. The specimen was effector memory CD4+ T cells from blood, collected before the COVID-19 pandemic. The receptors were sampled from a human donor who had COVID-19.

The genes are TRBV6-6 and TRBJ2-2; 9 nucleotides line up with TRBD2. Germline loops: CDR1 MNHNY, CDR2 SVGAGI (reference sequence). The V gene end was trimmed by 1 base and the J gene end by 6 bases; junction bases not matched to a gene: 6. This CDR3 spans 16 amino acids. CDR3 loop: CASSYFQRGAAGELFF. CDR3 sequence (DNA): TGTGCCAGCAGTTACTTCCAGCGGGGGGCTGCCGGGGAGCTGTTTTTT.

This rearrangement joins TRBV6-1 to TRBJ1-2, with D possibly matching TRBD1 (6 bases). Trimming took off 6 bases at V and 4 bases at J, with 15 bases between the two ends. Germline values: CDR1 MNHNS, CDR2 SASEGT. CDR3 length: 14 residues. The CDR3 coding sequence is TGTGCCAGCAGCTCCGTTGGGGGCGGCTATGGCTACACCTTC. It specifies CASSSVGGGYGYTF.

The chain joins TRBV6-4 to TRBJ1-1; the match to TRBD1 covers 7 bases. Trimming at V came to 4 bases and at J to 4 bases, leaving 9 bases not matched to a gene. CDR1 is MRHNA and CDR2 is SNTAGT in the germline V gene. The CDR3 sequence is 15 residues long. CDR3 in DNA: TGTGCCAGCAGTGCAAGAACAGGGGTGGGCACTGAAGCTTTCTTT. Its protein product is CASSARTGVGTEAFF.